A single sample is the source of the 23 T cell receptor beta chains below, sequenced in a study of monozygotic twins with inflammatory bowel disease. TCRdb re-called the 5' RACE reads; every CDR3 protein appears as one record, without DNA. This repertoire includes 80,000 or so distinct CDR3 sequences. The sample was blood. The receptor source for this set is a human donor with ulcerative colitis or Crohn's disease, or a healthy co-twin of an affected twin (not recorded which).

V gene TRBV10-3 combines with J gene TRBJ1-3; lacking DNA, the TRBD1 call made by TCRdb goes unchecked. Germline lookup yields CDR1 ENHRY and CDR2 SYGVKD. CDR3 length equals 15 residues. The CDR3 loop is CAILLRDSSGNTIYF.

This chain links TRBV7-2 with TRBJ2-7; TCRdb's D gene call, TRBD2, goes unchecked for lack of DNA. CDR3 length equals 16 residues. Germline assignment: CDR1 SGHTA and CDR2 FQGNSA. CDR3 amino acids: CASSLGVRGGPYEQYF. The full variable domain, completed using reference TRBV7-2 and TRBJ2-7, is GAGVSQSPSNKVTEKGKDVELRCDPISGHTALYWYRQSLGQGLEFLIYFQGNSAPDKSGLPSDRFSAERTGGSVSTLTIQRTQQEDSAVYLCASSLGVRGGPYEQYFGPGTRLTVT.

The rearrangement uses TRBV20-1 and TRBJ2-1; TCRdb returns TRBD1, unconfirmable since there is no DNA. Germline V CDR1 and CDR2: DFQATT, SNEGSKA (reference sequence). The CDR3 runs 15 residues. The chain's CDR3 is CSARPRQGGYNEQFF.

The chain combines TRBV18 with TRBJ2-7; lacking DNA, the TRBD1 call made by TCRdb goes unchecked. Germline lookup yields CDR1 KGHSH and CDR2 LQKENI. The CDR3 has 12 amino acids. CDR3 region: CASSPGAHEQYF. The entire variable domain, with the rest obtained from reference TRBV18 and TRBJ2-7, is as follows: NAGVMQNPRHLVRRRGQEARLRCSPMKGHSHVYWYRQLPEEGLKFMVYLQKENIIDESGMPKERFSAEFPKEGPSILRIQQVVRGDSAAYFCASSPGAHEQYFGPGTRLTVT.

The chain links TRBV12-3 or TRBV12-4 to TRBJ2-2; as DNA is missing, the TRBD2 call by TCRdb cannot be tested. The CDR3 runs to 15 residues. CDR3 protein: CASSLLAGSNGELFF.

V gene TRBV2 combines with J gene TRBJ1-1. The germline V gene has CDR1 SNHLY and CDR2 FYNNEI. The CDR3 has 13 residues. CDR3 residues: CASSDGVVWGAFF.

The rearrangement links TRBV7-9 to TRBJ2-2. The CDR3 extends over 14 amino acids. Per germline, CDR1 SEHNR and CDR2 FQNEAQ (reference sequence). The CDR3 loop reads CASSLSGRTGELFF.

This chain uses TRBV27 with TRBJ2-3. Germline V lookup: CDR1 MNHEY, CDR2 SMNVEV (reference sequence). The CDR3 sequence is 12 residues long. Here the CDR3 reads CACSSYAATQYF.

The chain combines TRBV20-1 with TRBJ1-2. Germline CDR1 and CDR2: DFQATT and SNEGSKA (reference sequence). This CDR3 has 11 residues. The CDR3 sequence: CSAYGYYGYTF.

This chain links TRBV13 with TRBJ1-1; the TCRdb D gene call, TRBD1, has no DNA to confirm it. The CDR3 has 16 amino acids. Germline V gene data show CDR1 as PRHDT and CDR2 as FYEKMQ (reference sequence). The CDR3 loop is CASSLDRGPMNTEAFF. The full variable domain, its missing parts supplied by reference TRBV13 and TRBJ1-1, is AAGVIQSPRHLIKEKRETATLKCYPIPRHDTVYWYQQGPGQDPQFLISFYEKMQSDKGSIPDRFSAQQFSDYHSELNMSSLELGDSALYFCASSLDRGPMNTEAFFGQGTRLTVV.

The chain joins TRBV12-3 or TRBV12-4 to TRBJ1-1. This CDR3 has 14 residues. The CDR3 loop is CASSFISVNTEAFF.

This chain links TRBV5-1 with TRBJ1-1; TCRdb gives TRBD1 as the D gene, but with no DNA this cannot be confirmed. The CDR3 extends over 18 amino acids. CDR1 and CDR2 from the germline V gene are SGHRS and YFSETQ. The CDR3 is CASSLKHRDHYGSAEAFF.

The rearrangement joins TRBV7-8 to TRBJ2-1; TCRdb's D call of TRBD1 is untestable without DNA. This CDR3 has 16 residues. The germline gives CDR1 SGHVS, CDR2 FQNEAQ. CDR3 loop: CASSFGWDRVVSEQFF.

The V call is TRBV7-9, the J call TRBJ2-5; TCRdb selects TRBD2, and the lack of DNA leaves this call unchecked. Germline lookup yields CDR1 SEHNR and CDR2 FQNEAQ (reference sequence). This CDR3 region has 17 residues. The CDR3 here is CASSFGLAGGLYVTQYF. Using reference TRBV7-9 and TRBJ2-5 for the parts outside the CDR3, the full variable domain is DTGVSQNPRHKITKRGQNVTFRCDPISEHNRLYWYRQTLGQGPEFLTYFQNEAQLEKSRLLSDRFSAERPKGSFSTLEIQRTEQGDSAMYLCASSFGLAGGLYVTQYFGPGTRLLVL.

J is TRBJ2-7 and V is TRBV12-3 or TRBV12-4. The CDR3 length is 11 residues. The CDR3: CASQTSYEQYF.

V gene TRBV5-1 combines with J gene TRBJ1-1; TCRdb's D gene call, TRBD1, goes unchecked for lack of DNA. The length of the CDR3 is 14 residues. Germline CDR1 reads SGHRS; CDR2 reads YFSETQ. CDR3 region: CASSYRGGNTEAFF.

The J gene is TRBJ2-1, the V gene TRBV6-1; absent DNA, TCRdb's TRBD1 call cannot be checked. CDR1 is MNHNS and CDR2 is SASEGT in the germline V gene. The CDR3 sequence is 12 residues long. CDR3 sequence reads: CASRETATQVFF.

Here the CDR3 reads CASSLALVSDTQYF. The chain joins TRBV5-1 to TRBJ2-3. The CDR3 has 14 residues. Germline assignment: CDR1 SGHRS and CDR2 YFSETQ.

The J gene is TRBJ2-1, the V gene TRBV29-1; TCRdb outputs TRBD2, but without DNA this stays unchecked. The CDR3 spans 12 residues. The germline V gene encodes CDR1 SQVTM and CDR2 ANQGSEA. The chain's CDR3 is CSVHPGTSEQFF.

The V gene is TRBV10-3, the J gene TRBJ2-3; TCRdb's D gene call, TRBD1, goes unchecked for lack of DNA. The CDR3 is 15 residues long. Germline V gives CDR1 ENHRY, CDR2 SYGVKD. CDR3 sequence reads: CAVSGDRGLTDTQYF.

The V call is TRBV5-6, the J call TRBJ1-1. From germline, CDR1 is SGHDT and CDR2 YYEEEE. The CDR3 is made up of 11 amino acids. The chain's CDR3 is CASSGGTEAFF.

The genes are TRBV6-2 or TRBV6-3 and TRBJ2-3; TCRdb selects TRBD2, and the lack of DNA leaves this call unchecked. The CDR3 is 15 residues long. Germline CDR1 and CDR2: MNHEY and SVGEGT. CDR3 loop: CASSWTSGGTDTQYF.

V and J are TRBV5-1 and TRBJ1-1. Per germline, CDR1 SGHRS and CDR2 YFSETQ. This CDR3 region has 17 residues. The CDR3 sequence: CASSLAQASHMNTEAFF.